This TCR beta chain was captured by sequencing in a study of blood T cell repertoires in COVID-19. Study information: Researchers got acute and convalescent COVID-19 samples from the United States, Italy and Spain. Sources were T cells, B-cell-depleted T cells, or PBMCs; the material itself was cDNA or gDNA.

To note about this clone: The sample contains more than one DNA sequence encoding this CDR3.

CDR3 length: 14 residues. The germline gives CDR1 GTSNPN, CDR2 SVGIG (reference sequence). Losses at the gene ends were 2 bases for V and 2 bases for J; bases not matched to a gene: 5. Original processing notes: It was from reference gene primer amplification that nucleated cell counts were estimated. TCRdb keeps only in-frame clones here, not all; method: immunoSEQ multiplex PCR. The DNA gave D and trimming, while V, J and clone size come from that table. The table lists 90,000 to 120,000 clones, roughly nine tenths of them singletons. The source is a woman older than 75 with acute or convalescent COVID-19. Sequenced sample: peripheral blood. The gene calls are TRBV30 and TRBJ1-2; 7 bases map to TRBD1. The CDR3 is CAWSRQGLNYGYTF. Written as DNA, the CDR3 is TGTGCCTGGAGTAGACAGGGCCTGAACTATGGCTACACCTTC. Full variable domain (remainder filled in from reference TRBV30 and TRBJ1-2): SQTIHQWPATLVQPVGSPLSLECTVEGTSNPNLYWYRQAAGRGLQLLFYSVGIGQISSEVPQNLSASRPQDRQFILSSKKLLLSDSGFYLCAWSRQGLNYGYTFGSGTRLTVV.